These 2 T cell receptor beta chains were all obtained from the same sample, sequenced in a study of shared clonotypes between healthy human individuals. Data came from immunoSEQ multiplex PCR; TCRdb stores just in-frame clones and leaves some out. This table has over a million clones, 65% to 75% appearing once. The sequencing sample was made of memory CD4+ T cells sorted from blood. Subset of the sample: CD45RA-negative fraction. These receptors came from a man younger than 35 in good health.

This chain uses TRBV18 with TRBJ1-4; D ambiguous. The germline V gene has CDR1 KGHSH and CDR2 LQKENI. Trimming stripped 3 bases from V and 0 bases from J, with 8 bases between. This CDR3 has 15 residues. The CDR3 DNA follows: TGTGCCAGCTCACCGACTGTTGCAACTAATGAAAAACTGTTTTTT. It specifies CASSPTVATNEKLFF.

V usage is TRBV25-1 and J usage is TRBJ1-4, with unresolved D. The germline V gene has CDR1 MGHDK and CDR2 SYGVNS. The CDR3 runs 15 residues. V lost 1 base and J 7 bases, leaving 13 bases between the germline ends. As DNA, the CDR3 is TGTGCCAGCAGTGAATCCCGAGGGTTTGGTGAAAAACTGTTTTTT. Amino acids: CASSESRGFGEKLFF.